One sample yielded the 23 T cell receptor beta chains listed below, sequenced in a study of blood T cell repertoires in COVID-19. Some clones are missing from TCRdb's copy, which holds only in-frame ones; the method was immunoSEQ multiplex PCR. Here the sample spans 180,000 or so clones, more than 75% being singletons. Sequenced sample: peripheral blood. These receptors all come from a man aged 65 to 85 with acute or convalescent COVID-19.

A single count supports this clone. The rearrangement links TRBV7-8 to TRBJ2-7, with 7 bases identical to TRBD1. Germline CDR1 and CDR2: SGHVS and FQNEAQ. This CDR3 has 16 residues. The V segment lost 6 bases and the J segment 0 bases; nucleotides outside the gene matches: 11. Here the CDR3 reads CASSPWTGRSSYEQYF. In DNA form, the CDR3 reads TGTGCCAGCAGTCCCTGGACAGGTAGGAGCTCCTACGAGCAGTACTTC.

The chain joins TRBV24-1 to TRBJ2-5; maybe TRBD2 (7 bases). The CDR3 extends over 16 amino acids. The germline gives CDR1 KGHDR, CDR2 SFDVKD. The germline V and J ends were trimmed by 0 bases and 3 bases, with 13 bases remaining between them. The CDR3 bases are TGTGCCACCAGTGATTTGTCGGGGGGCTCCAAAGAGACCCAGTACTTC. This encodes CATSDLSGGSKETQYF.

The gene calls are TRBV5-1 and TRBJ1-2; D is perhaps TRBD1 (6 bases). The CDR3 is 15 amino acids. With 3 bases removed from V and 8 bases from J, the gap between germline ends came to 20 bases. Germline loops: CDR1 SGHRS, CDR2 YFSETQ. For the CDR3, the DNA is TGCGCCAGCAGCTCGACCGGGACATCACTACGGGGCTACACCTTC. It encodes CASSSTGTSLRGYTF.

The chain employs TRBV6-5 and TRBJ2-2; D remains unclear. Trimming pared 3 bases from V and 0 bases from J, leaving 8 bases between. Germline loops: CDR1 MNHEY, CDR2 SVGAGI. CDR3 size: 15 residues. CDR3 residues: CASSYLAANTGELFF. CDR3 nucleotide sequence: TGTGCCAGCAGTTATCTGGCCGCGAACACCGGGGAGCTGTTTTTT.

The V call is TRBV10-1, the J call TRBJ2-1; TRBD2 aligns across 8 bases. The CDR3 is 13 amino acids. Losses at the gene ends were 5 bases for V and 6 bases for J; bases not matched to a gene: 3. Germline CDR1 is WNHNN and CDR2 is SYGVQD (reference sequence). The CDR3 loop reads CASSRLASNEQFF. CDR3 sequence (DNA): TGCGCCAGCAGTCGACTAGCGAGCAATGAGCAGTTCTTC.

The J gene is TRBJ2-1, the V gene TRBV10-1, with D possibly TRBD1 on 5 matching bases. The CDR3 covers 15 residues. The V gene's germline CDR1 is WNHNN and CDR2 SYGVQD (reference sequence). Trimming removed 3 bases from V and 5 bases from J, with 14 bases in between. CDR3 DNA: TGCGCCAGCAGTGAATGGGCAAAAGGGGACAATGAGCAGTTCTTC. The encoded protein is CASSEWAKGDNEQFF.

This rearrangement joins TRBV5-1 to TRBJ2-2; 7 nucleotides align to TRBD2. The CDR3 length is 13 residues. CDR1 SGHRS and CDR2 YFSETQ come from the germline V gene. Losses at the gene ends were 3 bases for V and 4 bases for J; bases not matched to a gene: 0. CDR3: CASSWGGTGELFF. CDR3 in DNA: TGCGCCAGCAGCTGGGGGGGCACCGGGGAGCTGTTTTTT.

The chain employs TRBV29-1 and TRBJ2-7, with 8 bases that match TRBD2. The CDR3 runs to 14 residues. Trimming removed 4 bases from V and 0 bases from J; junction bases left unmatched: 5. Germline CDR1 SQVTM, CDR2 ANQGSEA. CDR3 in DNA: TGCAGCGTTGGGAAAGCGGGAGACTCCTACGAGCAGTACTTC. This gives the protein CSVGKAGDSYEQYF.

This chain joins TRBV18 and TRBJ2-1; TRBD2 is a possible D gene (5 bases). Trimming cost V 1 base and J 3 bases, with 13 bases left between them. This CDR3 is built from 16 residues. CDR1 is KGHSH, CDR2 LQKENI, per germline. The CDR3 DNA follows: TGTGCCAGCTCACCACGTGGGAGCGGCGGCTACAATGAGCAGTTCTTC. As protein: CASSPRGSGGYNEQFF.

J is TRBJ2-7 and V is TRBV5-1, with TRBD1 identical over 9 bases. This CDR3 has 14 residues. The germline V gene has CDR1 SGHRS and CDR2 YFSETQ. After removal of 4 bases from V and 5 bases from J, the junction contained 7 bases not matched to a gene. In DNA form, the CDR3 reads TGCGCCAGCAGCACGGGACAGGGTGCTGACGAGCAGTACTTC. Amino acid sequence: CASSTGQGADEQYF.

As to this clone: Other DNA sequences in this sample translate to the same CDR3. J is TRBJ1-1 and V is TRBV5-1; possibly TRBD1 for D (6 bases). CDR1 SGHRS and CDR2 YFSETQ come from the germline V gene. V dropped 4 bases and J dropped 2 bases, with 9 bases sitting between them. This CDR3 has 13 amino acids. The CDR3 region is CASSGTQNTEAFF. The CDR3 bases are TGCGCCAGCAGCGGGACACAAAACACTGAAGCTTTCTTT.

This clone was recorded once. V is TRBV28 and J is TRBJ2-7, with 10 bases matching TRBD1. Unmatched junction bases numbered 5, after V lost 2 bases and J lost 4 bases. The germline CDR1 and CDR2 sequences are MDHEN and SYDVKM. CDR3 length: 15 amino acids. CDR3 DNA sequence: TGTGCCAGCAGTTTAACAGGACAGGGGGTGTACGAGCAGTACTTC. Translated, it gives CASSLTGQGVYEQYF.

This chain uses TRBV6-6 with TRBJ1-6, with D possibly TRBD1 on 5 matching bases. V was pared by 4 bases and J by 6 bases, with 13 bases between. Germline CDR1 reads MNHNY; CDR2 reads SVGAGI (reference sequence). There are 15 residues in the CDR3. This CDR3 is CASSSLGGPNSPLHF. In DNA, the CDR3 is TGTGCCAGCAGTTCCCTCGGGGGACCTAATTCACCCCTCCACTTT.

The rearrangement uses TRBV27 and TRBJ2-7; TRBD2 matches at 8 bases. The junction had 9 bases not matched to a gene; V was cut back by 4 bases and J by 4 bases. This CDR3 spans 15 amino acids. In germline, CDR1 is MNHEY, CDR2 SMNVEV (reference sequence). This CDR3 reads CASSSHGTSNYEQYF. The DNA for the CDR3 is TGTGCCAGCAGTTCCCACGGGACTAGTAATTACGAGCAGTACTTC.

V and J are TRBV19 and TRBJ2-5, with 10 bases that match TRBD1. Germline V gives CDR1 LNHDA, CDR2 SQIVND (reference sequence). V lost 6 bases, J lost 4 bases, and 5 bases stayed unmatched. The CDR3 extends over 14 amino acids. The CDR3 protein is CASRRTGGGETQYF. The CDR3 DNA sequence: TGTGCCAGTAGGAGGACAGGGGGGGGAGAGACCCAGTACTTC.

V usage is TRBV27 and J usage is TRBJ2-7; 8 bases align to TRBD1. In germline, CDR1 is MNHEY, CDR2 SMNVEV (reference sequence). Unmatched junction bases numbered 9, after V lost 6 bases and J lost 5 bases. The CDR3 covers 14 residues. CDR3 region: CASSPRGRADEQYF. CDR3 in DNA: TGTGCCAGCAGCCCCAGGGGGCGCGCGGACGAGCAGTACTTC.

The V gene is TRBV7-9, the J gene TRBJ2-3; no clear D gene. CDR1 and CDR2 from the germline V gene are SEHNR and FQNEAQ (reference sequence). The V gene lost 7 bases and the J gene lost 1 base, with 15 bases spanning the gap. The CDR3 is 15 residues long. DNA of the CDR3: TGTGCCAGCACCTACGGGTCGTATGGCACAGATACGCAGTATTTT. This sequence encodes CASTYGSYGTDTQYF.

This clone appeared a few times. The chain links TRBV28 to TRBJ2-5; 9 bases align to TRBD2. J was trimmed by 5 bases and V by 8 bases; bases with no gene match: 12. Germline V lookup: CDR1 MDHEN, CDR2 SYDVKM. The CDR3 sequence is 15 residues long. CDR3 sequence (DNA): TGTGCCAGCGGCGAATCGGCGGGGGGGCCGGAGACCCAGTACTTC. This gives the protein CASGESAGGPETQYF.

The chain carries TRBV5-6 and TRBJ1-1; TRBD1 agrees at 8 bases. The CDR3 is made up of 15 amino acids. With V trimmed by 4 bases and J by 1 base, 6 bases remained unmatched. Germline V gives CDR1 SGHDT, CDR2 YYEEEE. The CDR3 sequence is CASSDYGQGNTEAFF. Here the CDR3 DNA reads TGTGCCAGCAGCGACTACGGACAGGGGAACACTGAAGCTTTCTTT.

Details on this clone: This sample also contains other DNA sequences that code for the same CDR3. The chain links TRBV6-5 to TRBJ1-2; 8 bases are shared with TRBD1. CDR1 and CDR2 (germline): MNHEY, SVGAGI. The CDR3 length is 14 residues. Trimming took 5 bases from V and 4 from J; bases not matched to a gene: 6. CDR3 sequence: CASSPRTGSYGYTF. The CDR3 DNA reads TGTGCCAGCAGTCCTCGGACAGGGTCCTATGGCTACACCTTC.

There are a few counts of this clone. The rearrangement uses TRBV10-2 and TRBJ1-2; maybe TRBD1 (5 bases). V dropped 7 bases and J dropped 5 bases, with 20 bases sitting between them. The CDR3 totals 15 residues. Germline CDR1 and CDR2: WSHSY and SAAADI. CDR3 residues: CASTSGGGGGYGYTF. CDR3 DNA sequence: TGCGCCAGCACCTCCGGGGGGGGTGGAGGATATGGCTACACCTTC.

This clone was observed once. This chain joins TRBV25-1 and TRBJ2-7; no firm D call. Between the trimmed V and J ends, which lost 1 base and 2 bases, there was a span of 15 bases. This CDR3 has 16 residues. In germline, CDR1 is MGHDK, CDR2 SYGVNS. DNA of the CDR3: TGTGCCAGCAGTGAATTTATCGCCCCTAATCCCTACGAGCAGTACTTC. It codes for CASSEFIAPNPYEQYF.

The chain is built from TRBV2 and TRBJ1-3; no firm D call. Germline CDR1 and CDR2: SNHLY and FYNNEI. V lost 7 bases and J 2 bases, leaving 15 bases between the germline ends. The CDR3 runs to 15 residues. CDR3 sequence reads: CASIAGRSTGNTIYF. The CDR3 DNA reads TGTGCCAGCATCGCTGGGCGAAGCACTGGAAACACCATATATTTT.